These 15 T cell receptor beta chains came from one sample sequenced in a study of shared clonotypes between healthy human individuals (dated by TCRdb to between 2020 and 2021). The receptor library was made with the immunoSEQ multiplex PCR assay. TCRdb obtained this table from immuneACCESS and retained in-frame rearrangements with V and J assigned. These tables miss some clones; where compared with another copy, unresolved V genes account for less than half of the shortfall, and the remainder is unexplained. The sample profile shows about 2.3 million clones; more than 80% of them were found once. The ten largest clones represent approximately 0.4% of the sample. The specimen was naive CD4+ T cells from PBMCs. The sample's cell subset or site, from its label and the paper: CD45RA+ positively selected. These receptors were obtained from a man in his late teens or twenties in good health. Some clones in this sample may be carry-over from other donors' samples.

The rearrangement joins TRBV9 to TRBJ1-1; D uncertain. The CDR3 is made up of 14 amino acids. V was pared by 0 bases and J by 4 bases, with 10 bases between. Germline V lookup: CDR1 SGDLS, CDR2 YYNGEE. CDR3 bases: TGTGCCAGCAGCGTAGTCGAGGGAAGCACTGAAGCTTTCTTT. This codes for CASSVVEGSTEAFF.

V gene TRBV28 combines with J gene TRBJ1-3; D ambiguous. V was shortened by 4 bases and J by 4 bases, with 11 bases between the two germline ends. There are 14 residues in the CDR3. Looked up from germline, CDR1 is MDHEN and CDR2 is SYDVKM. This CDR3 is CASSYPGRGNTIYF. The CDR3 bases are TGTGCCAGCAGTTACCCAGGAAGGGGAAACACCATATATTTT.

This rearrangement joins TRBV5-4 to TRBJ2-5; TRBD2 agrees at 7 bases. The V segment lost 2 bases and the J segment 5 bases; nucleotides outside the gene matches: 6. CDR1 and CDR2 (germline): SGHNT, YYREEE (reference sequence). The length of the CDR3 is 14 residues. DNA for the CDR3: TGTGCCAGCAGCTTCGGTGGGGGAGGGGAGACCCAGTACTTC. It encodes CASSFGGGGETQYF.

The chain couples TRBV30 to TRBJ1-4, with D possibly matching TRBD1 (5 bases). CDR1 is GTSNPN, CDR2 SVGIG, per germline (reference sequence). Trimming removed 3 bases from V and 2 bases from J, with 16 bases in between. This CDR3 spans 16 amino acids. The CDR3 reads CAWSAQGLGTNEKLFF. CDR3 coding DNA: TGTGCCTGGAGCGCCCAGGGATTGGGGACTAATGAAAAACTGTTTTTT.

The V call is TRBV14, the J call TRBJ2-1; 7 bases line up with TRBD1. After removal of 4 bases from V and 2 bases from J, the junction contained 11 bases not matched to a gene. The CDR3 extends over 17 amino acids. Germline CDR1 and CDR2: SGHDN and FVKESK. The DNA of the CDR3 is TGTGCCAGCAGCCCAAGTTCGACAGGGAGAACCTACAATGAGCAGTTCTTC. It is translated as CASSPSSTGRTYNEQFF.

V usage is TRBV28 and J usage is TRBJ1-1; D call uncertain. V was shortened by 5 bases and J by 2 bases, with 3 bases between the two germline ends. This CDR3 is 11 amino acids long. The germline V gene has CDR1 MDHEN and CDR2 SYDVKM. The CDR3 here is CASSDNTEAFF. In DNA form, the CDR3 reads TGTGCCAGCAGTGATAACACTGAAGCTTTCTTT.

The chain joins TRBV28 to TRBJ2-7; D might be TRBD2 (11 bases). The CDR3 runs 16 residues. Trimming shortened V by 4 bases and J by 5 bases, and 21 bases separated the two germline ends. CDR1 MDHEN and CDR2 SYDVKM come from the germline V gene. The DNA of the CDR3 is TGTGCCAGCAGTTCTAGCGGGGGGACAGGGGACCACGAGCAGTACTTC. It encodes CASSSSGGTGDHEQYF.

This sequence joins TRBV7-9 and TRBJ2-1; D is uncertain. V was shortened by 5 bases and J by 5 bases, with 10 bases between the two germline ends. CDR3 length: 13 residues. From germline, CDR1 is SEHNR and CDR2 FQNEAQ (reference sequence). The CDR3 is CASSLLMDNEQFF. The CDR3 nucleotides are TGTGCCAGCAGCCTGCTGATGGACAATGAGCAGTTCTTC.

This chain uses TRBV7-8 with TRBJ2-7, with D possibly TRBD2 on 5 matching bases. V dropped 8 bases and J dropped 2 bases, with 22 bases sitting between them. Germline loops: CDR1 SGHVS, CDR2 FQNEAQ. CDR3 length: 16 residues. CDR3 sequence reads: CASSLAARIGTYEQYF. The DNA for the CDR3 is TGTGCCAGCTCTTTGGCTGCCCGAATCGGGACCTACGAGCAGTACTTC.

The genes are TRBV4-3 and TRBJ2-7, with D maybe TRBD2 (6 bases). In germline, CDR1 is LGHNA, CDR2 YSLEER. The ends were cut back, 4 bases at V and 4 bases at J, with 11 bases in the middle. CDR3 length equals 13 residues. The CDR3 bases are TGCGCCAGCAGCCCGCGGAGGGGATACGAGCAGTACTTC. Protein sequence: CASSPRRGYEQYF.

CDR3 protein: CASRGTGRGTQYF. DNA for the CDR3: TGTGCCAGCAGGGGTACGGGAAGGGGTACGCAGTATTTT. This rearrangement joins TRBV6-5 to TRBJ2-3, with D perhaps matching TRBD1 or TRBD2 (5 bases each). The CDR3 totals 13 residues. Per the germline V gene, CDR1 is MNHEY and CDR2 is SVGAGI. V lost 6 bases and J lost 8, with 15 bases in between.

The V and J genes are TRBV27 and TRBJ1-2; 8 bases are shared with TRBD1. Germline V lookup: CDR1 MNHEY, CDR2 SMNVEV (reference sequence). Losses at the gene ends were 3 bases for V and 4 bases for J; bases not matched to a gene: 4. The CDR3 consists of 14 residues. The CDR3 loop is CASSFTGGGYGYTF. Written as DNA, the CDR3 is TGTGCCAGCAGTTTTACAGGGGGGGGCTATGGCTACACCTTC.

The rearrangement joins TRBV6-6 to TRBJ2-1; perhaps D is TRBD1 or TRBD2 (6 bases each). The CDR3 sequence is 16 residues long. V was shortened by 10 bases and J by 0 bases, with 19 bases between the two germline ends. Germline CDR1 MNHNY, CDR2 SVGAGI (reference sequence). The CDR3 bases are TGTGCCACCGGGCATAGGGGGGCCAGCTCCTACAATGAGCAGTTCTTC. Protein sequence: CATGHRGASSYNEQFF.

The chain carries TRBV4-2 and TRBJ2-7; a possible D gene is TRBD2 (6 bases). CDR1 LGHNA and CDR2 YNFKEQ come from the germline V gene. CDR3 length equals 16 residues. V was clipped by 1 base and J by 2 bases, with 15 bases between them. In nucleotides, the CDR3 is TGTGCCAGCAGCCAAGTTACAGCTAGCGCAGCCTACGAGCAGTACTTC. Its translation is CASSQVTASAAYEQYF.

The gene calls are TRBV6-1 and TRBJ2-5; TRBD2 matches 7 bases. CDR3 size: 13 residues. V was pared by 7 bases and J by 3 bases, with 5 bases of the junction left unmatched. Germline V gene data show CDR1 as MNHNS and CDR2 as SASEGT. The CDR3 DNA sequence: TGTGCCAGCAATGGCGGGAGTAAAGAGACCCAGTACTTC. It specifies CASNGGSKETQYF.